The next 20 T cell receptor beta chains were all read from a single sample in a study of naive and memory T cell subsets. Blood and skin TCR RNA was reverse transcribed with alpha and beta constant primers. In TCRdb, the 5' RACE reads were re-called with MiXCR into one record per CDR3 protein. The sample has about 20,000 distinct CDR3 sequences; about 4% are singletons. Adult healthy volunteers gave 2.5 ml peripheral blood for whole-blood RNA. These receptors were taken from a male donor in good health.

This clonotype appeared many times. This chain uses TRBV20-1 with TRBJ1-5, with D perhaps matching TRBD1 (5 bases). Germline V gives CDR1 DFQATT, CDR2 SNEGSKA (reference sequence). Trimming removed 4 bases from V and 4 bases from J, with 14 bases in between. CDR3 length: 14 amino acids. The CDR3 DNA reads TGCAGTGCTACCGCAGGGTGGGGAAATCAGCCCCAGCATTTT. Amino acid sequence: CSATAGWGNQPQHF.

This clonotype was seen ten or more times. The rearrangement joins TRBV15 to TRBJ2-3; D is undetermined. Germline lookup yields CDR1 LNHNV and CDR2 YYDKDF (reference sequence). The V and J ends lost 1 base and 6 bases respectively, with 14 bases between them. This CDR3 has 15 amino acids. This CDR3 is CATSRAELTADTQYF. CDR3 DNA: TGTGCCACCAGCAGAGCCGAACTTACGGCCGATACGCAGTATTTT.

This clonotype was found many times. This chain links TRBV12-3 or TRBV12-4 with TRBJ2-1; D is unresolved. The CDR3 contains 15 residues. Trimming left V 5 bases short and J 0 bases short, with 11 bases between. The CDR3 DNA sequence: TGTGCCAGCAGTGTTCTAGGAAACTCCTACAATGAGCAGTTCTTC. This encodes CASSVLGNSYNEQFF.

This clonotype was seen ten or more times. This chain connects TRBV29-1 to TRBJ2-3; D tentatively fits TRBD1 or TRBD2 (5 bases each). The V and J ends lost 7 bases and 8 bases respectively, with 16 bases between them. CDR1 SQVTM and CDR2 ANQGSEA come from the germline V gene. This CDR3 spans 12 amino acids. CDR3 sequence (DNA): TGCAGCGCCCACCCCATGGGACCTACGCAGTATTTT. This translates into CSAHPMGPTQYF.

This clonotype was detected ten times or more. The V gene is TRBV7-2, the J gene TRBJ1-5; 8 positions match TRBD1. CDR3 size: 16 residues. With 2 bases clipped from V and 2 bases from J, the junction kept 5 bases outside the gene matches. Germline values: CDR1 SGHTA, CDR2 FQGNSA. DNA of the CDR3: TGTGCCAGCAGCTTAAACGACAGGGGCGGCAATCAGCCCCAGCATTTT. It yields the protein CASSLNDRGGNQPQHF.

This clonotype was observed at least ten times. The rearrangement uses TRBV9 and TRBJ2-5, with 11 bases matching TRBD2. From germline, CDR1 is SGDLS and CDR2 YYNGEE. Trimming at V came to 4 bases and at J to 3 bases, leaving 5 bases not matched to a gene. This CDR3 region has 15 residues. CDR3 bases: TGTGCCAGCAGCCCTTCGGGACTAGCGGAAGAGACCCAGTACTTC. This encodes CASSPSGLAEETQYF. The full variable domain, its missing parts supplied by reference TRBV9 and TRBJ2-5, is DSGVTQTPKHLITATGQRVTLRCSPRSGDLSVYWYQQSLDQGLQFLIQYYNGEERAKGNILERFSAQQFPDLHSELNLSSLELGDSALYFCASSPSGLAEETQYFGPGTRLLVL.

In this sample, this clonotype turned up many times. The CDR3 DNA is TGTGCCAGCAGTTTATTAGGCGTAGATGGAACTCATAGCAATCAGCCCCAGCATTTT. It translates to CASSLLGVDGTHSNQPQHF. V gene TRBV28 combines with J gene TRBJ1-5; D gene uncertain. The V end lost 1 base, the J end lost 0 bases, and 19 bases lay between the germline ends. The V gene's germline CDR1 is MDHEN and CDR2 SYDVKM. There are 19 residues in the CDR3.

This clonotype has at least ten counts. The J gene is TRBJ2-1, the V gene TRBV28; 8 bases agree with TRBD1. Germline assignment: CDR1 MDHEN and CDR2 SYDVKM. The CDR3 sequence is 13 residues long. The V segment lost 3 bases and the J segment 7 bases; nucleotides outside the gene matches: 2. DNA of the CDR3: TGTGCCAGCAGTTTCACAGGGGGGAATGAGCAGTTCTTC. This translates into CASSFTGGNEQFF.

This clonotype was seen repeatedly, ten times or more. The chain combines TRBV6-6 with TRBJ2-1, with D hard to call. The CDR3 runs 14 residues. Between the trimmed V and J ends, which lost 4 bases and 3 bases, there was a span of 10 bases. The germline CDR1 and CDR2 sequences are MNHNY and SVGAGI (reference sequence). CDR3 loop: CASSWGTYYNEQFF. The CDR3 DNA reads TGTGCCAGCAGTTGGGGAACCTACTACAATGAGCAGTTCTTC.

In its sample, this clonotype was seen many times. The chain employs TRBV7-2 and TRBJ2-7; D is uncertain. Germline V gives CDR1 SGHTA, CDR2 FQGNSA. V shed 5 bases and J shed 3 bases, with 14 bases lying between them. This CDR3 contains 14 residues. CDR3 bases: TGTGCCAGCAGCCCAGGACCCGGCCTCTACGAGCAGTACTTC. Its translation is CASSPGPGLYEQYF.

This clonotype was counted at least ten times. The gene calls are TRBV20-1 and TRBJ1-4; no firm D call. Trimming took off 1 base at V and 8 bases at J, with 14 bases between the two ends. CDR3 length equals 14 residues. Looked up from germline, CDR1 is DFQATT and CDR2 is SNEGSKA (reference sequence). DNA of the CDR3: TGCAGTGCTAGAGCCACCCCTCCGTTGGAAAAACTGTTTTTT. It codes for CSARATPPLEKLFF.

This clonotype was seen ten or more times. The V gene is TRBV27, the J gene TRBJ1-5; a possible D gene is TRBD1 (5 bases). This CDR3 is built from 15 residues. The V end was cut by 5 bases, the J end by 1 base, with 12 bases between. The germline gives CDR1 MNHEY, CDR2 SMNVEV (reference sequence). CDR3 nucleotide sequence: TGTGCCAGCAGTGCCGGGACCCGGAGCAATCAGCCCCAGCATTTT. Encoded protein: CASSAGTRSNQPQHF.

Comment on this clonotype: A much larger clone lies a single base off, so this may be a read error. The rearrangement uses TRBV7-2 and TRBJ2-3; D is perhaps TRBD1 or TRBD2 (6 bases each). The CDR3 consists of 16 residues. The V end was cut by 5 bases, the J end by 6 bases, with 21 bases between. The germline V gene encodes CDR1 SGHTA and CDR2 FQGNSA. In DNA form, the CDR3 reads TGTGCCAGCAGCCCCCCTAGCGTGGGGGCCGTGGATACGCAGTATTTT. Amino acids: CASSPPSVGAVDTQYF.

In its sample, this clonotype was seen many times. This sequence joins TRBV7-9 and TRBJ2-5; TRBD2 might be the D (6 bases). The germline CDR1 and CDR2 sequences are SEHNR and FQNEAQ (reference sequence). V lost 6 bases and J 1 base, leaving 15 bases between the germline ends. CDR3 size: 15 residues. CDR3 nucleotides: TGTGCCAGCAGGTCCAGTCAGGGACTCCAAGAGACCCAGTACTTC. Protein: CASRSSQGLQETQYF.

This clonotype was seen repeatedly, ten times or more. This chain connects TRBV7-9 to TRBJ1-5, with D possibly TRBD1 on 5 matching bases. The CDR3 is made up of 14 amino acids. V lost 5 bases, J lost 2 bases, and 10 bases lay in between. The germline V gene has CDR1 SEHNR and CDR2 FQNEAQ (reference sequence). This chain's CDR3 is CASSPGSGNQPQHF. As DNA, the CDR3 is TGTGCCAGCAGCCCAGGGTCGGGCAATCAGCCCCAGCATTTT.

This clonotype was detected ten times or more. The chain is built from TRBV20-1 and TRBJ2-1; 8 bases agree with TRBD1. Trimming removed 0 bases from V and 6 bases from J; junction bases left unmatched: 10. Germline-derived CDR1 and CDR2 are DFQATT and SNEGSKA (reference sequence). The CDR3 contains 16 residues. CDR3 nucleotide sequence: TGCAGTGCTAGAGATCTTGACAGGGGCCAAATCAATGAGCAGTTCTTC. Its protein product is CSARDLDRGQINEQFF.

This clonotype was seen many times. The genes are TRBV14 and TRBJ2-4, with no clear D. CDR3 length equals 17 residues. Germline CDR1 and CDR2: SGHDN and FVKESK. V lost 0 bases, J lost 0 bases, and 12 bases lay in between. CDR3 loop: CASSQESRQLAKNIQYF. The CDR3, as DNA: TGTGCCAGCAGCCAAGAATCGCGGCAGCTAGCCAAAAACATTCAGTACTTC.

In its sample, this clonotype was seen many times. The rearrangement joins TRBV4-3 to TRBJ2-7; a possible D gene is TRBD1 (6 bases). Trimming took 1 base from V and 4 from J, leaving 17 bases between them. Germline CDR1 is LGHNA and CDR2 is YSLEER. The CDR3 is 16 residues long. The CDR3 loop is CASSQVGFRDTYEQYF. CDR3 nucleotides: TGCGCCAGCAGCCAAGTTGGTTTTAGGGACACATACGAGCAGTACTTC.

This clonotype occurred many times. The rearrangement uses TRBV21-1 and TRBJ2-5; the table assigns TRBD2, which was not confirmed against the DNA. TRBV21-1 is recorded as a pseudogene. The CDR3 covers 18 residues. The CDR3 here is CASSKRPSLAGGQETQYF. In DNA form, the CDR3 reads TGTGCCAGCAGCAAAAGGCCGTCTTTAGCGGGGGGCCAAGAGACCCAGTACTTC.

This clonotype has ten or more counts. The CDR3 reads CASRQWGQQETQYF. The CDR3 nucleotides read TGTGCCAGCAGGCAATGGGGACAGCAAGAGACCCAGTACTTC. The rearrangement uses TRBV12-3 or TRBV12-4 and TRBJ2-5, with 7 bases lining up with TRBD1. V dropped 6 bases and J dropped 2; count of bases not matched to a gene: 6. This CDR3 is built from 14 residues.